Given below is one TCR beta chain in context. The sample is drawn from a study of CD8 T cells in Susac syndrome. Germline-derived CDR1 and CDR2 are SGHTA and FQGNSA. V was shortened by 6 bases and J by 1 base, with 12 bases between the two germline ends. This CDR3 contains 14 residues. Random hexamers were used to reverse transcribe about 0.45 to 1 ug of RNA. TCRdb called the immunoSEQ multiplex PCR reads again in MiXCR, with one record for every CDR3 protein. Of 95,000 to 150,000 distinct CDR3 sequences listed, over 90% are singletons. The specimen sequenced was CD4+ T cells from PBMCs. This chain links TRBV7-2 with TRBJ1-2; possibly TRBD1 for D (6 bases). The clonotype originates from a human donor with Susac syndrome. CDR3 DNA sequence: TGTGCCAGCAGTTCCACAGGGATTAACTATGGCTACACCTTC. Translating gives CASSSTGINYGYTF.